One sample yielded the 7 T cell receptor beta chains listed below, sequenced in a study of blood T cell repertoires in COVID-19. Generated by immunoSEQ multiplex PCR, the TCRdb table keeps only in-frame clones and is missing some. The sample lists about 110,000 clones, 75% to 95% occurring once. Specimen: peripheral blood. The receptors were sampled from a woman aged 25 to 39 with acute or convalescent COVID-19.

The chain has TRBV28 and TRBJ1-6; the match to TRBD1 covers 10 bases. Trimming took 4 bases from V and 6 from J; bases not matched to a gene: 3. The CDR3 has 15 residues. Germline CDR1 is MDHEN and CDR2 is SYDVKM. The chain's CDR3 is CASSSGTGVNSPLHF. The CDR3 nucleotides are TGTGCCAGCAGTTCCGGGACAGGGGTTAATTCACCCCTCCACTTT.

The DNA of the CDR3 is TGTGCCAGCAGCTTAGCGGGACAGGGTGGGAGGAGGACTGAAGCTTTCTTT. This translates into CASSLAGQGGRRTEAFF. J is TRBJ1-1 and V is TRBV7-2, with TRBD1 matching over 9 bases. The ends lost 0 bases at V and 5 bases at J; junction bases unmatched: 10. The germline V gene encodes CDR1 SGHTA and CDR2 FQGNSA. The CDR3 spans 17 residues.

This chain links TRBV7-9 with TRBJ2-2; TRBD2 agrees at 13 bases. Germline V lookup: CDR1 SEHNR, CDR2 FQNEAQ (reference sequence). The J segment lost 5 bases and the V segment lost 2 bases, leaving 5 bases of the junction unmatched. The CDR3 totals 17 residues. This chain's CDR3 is CASSLRLAGGLTGELFF. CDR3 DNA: TGTGCCAGCAGCTTACGACTAGCGGGAGGTCTAACCGGGGAGCTGTTTTTT. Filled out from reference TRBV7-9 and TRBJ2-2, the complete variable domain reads DTGVSQNPRHKITKRGQNVTFRCDPISEHNRLYWYRQTLGQGPEFLTYFQNEAQLEKSRLLSDRFSAERPKGSFSTLEIQRTEQGDSAMYLCASSLRLAGGLTGELFFGEGSRLTVL.

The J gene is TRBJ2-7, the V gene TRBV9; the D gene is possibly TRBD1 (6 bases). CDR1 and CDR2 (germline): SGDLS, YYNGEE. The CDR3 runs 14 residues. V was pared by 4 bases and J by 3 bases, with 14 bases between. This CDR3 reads CASSPHREVYEQYF. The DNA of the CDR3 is TGTGCCAGCAGCCCCCACAGGGAAGTCTACGAGCAGTACTTC.

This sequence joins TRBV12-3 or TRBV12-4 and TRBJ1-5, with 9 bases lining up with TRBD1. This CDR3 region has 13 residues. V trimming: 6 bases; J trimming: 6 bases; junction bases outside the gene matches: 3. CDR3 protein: CASSGQGIQPQHF. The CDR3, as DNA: TGTGCCAGCAGCGGACAGGGGATTCAGCCCCAGCATTTT.

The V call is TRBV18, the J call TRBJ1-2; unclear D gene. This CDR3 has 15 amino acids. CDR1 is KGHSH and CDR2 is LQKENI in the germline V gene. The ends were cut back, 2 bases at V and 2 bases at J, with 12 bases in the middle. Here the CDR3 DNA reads TGTGCCAGCTCACCAGGCCAGAGCGGCAACTATGGCTACACCTTC. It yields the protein CASSPGQSGNYGYTF.

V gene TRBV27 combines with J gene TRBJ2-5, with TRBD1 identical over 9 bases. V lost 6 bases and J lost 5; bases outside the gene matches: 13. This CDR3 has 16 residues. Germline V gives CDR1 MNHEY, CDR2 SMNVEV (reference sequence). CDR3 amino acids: CASRRGQGTQGETQYF. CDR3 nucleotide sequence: TGTGCCAGCAGAAGAGGACAGGGGACCCAGGGGGAGACCCAGTACTTC.